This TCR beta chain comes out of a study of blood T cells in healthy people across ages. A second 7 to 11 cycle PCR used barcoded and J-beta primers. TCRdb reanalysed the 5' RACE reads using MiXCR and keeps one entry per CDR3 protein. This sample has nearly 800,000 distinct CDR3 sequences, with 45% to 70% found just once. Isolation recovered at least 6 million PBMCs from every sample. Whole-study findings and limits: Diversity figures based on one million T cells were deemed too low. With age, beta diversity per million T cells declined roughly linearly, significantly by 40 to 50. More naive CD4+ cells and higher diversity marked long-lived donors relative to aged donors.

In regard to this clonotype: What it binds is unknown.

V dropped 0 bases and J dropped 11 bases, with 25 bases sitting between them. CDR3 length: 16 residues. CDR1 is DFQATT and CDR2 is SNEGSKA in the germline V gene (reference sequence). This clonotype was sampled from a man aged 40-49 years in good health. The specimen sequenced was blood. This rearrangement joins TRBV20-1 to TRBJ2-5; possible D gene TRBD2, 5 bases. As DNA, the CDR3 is TGCAGTGCTAGAGAGGCCGAGCGGAGATCTCAATGGGAGCAGTACTTC. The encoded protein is CSAREAERRSQWEQYF.